The rows below give T cell receptor beta chains drawn from one sample of a study of blood T cell repertoires in COVID-19. Generated by immunoSEQ multiplex PCR, the TCRdb table keeps only in-frame clones and is missing some. The sample shows 230,000 or so clones, about 88% of them seen only once. Material: PBMCs or T cells enriched from blood (not recorded which). All receptors come from a woman in her twenties or thirties who had recovered from COVID-19. The CDR3 runs from the conserved cysteine through the conserved F or W. The D gene is left open where the match is weak. Some rows mark clone size as missing; the rest say once, few, many or name a class of expanded clone.

.,TRBV7-6,TRBJ2-2,16,.,TGTGCCAGCAGCTTGCGTCAGAGGGCTGGCACCGGGGAGCTGTTTTTT,CASSLRQRAGTGELFF
.,TRBV7-9,TRBJ1-2,15,.,TGTGCCAGCAGCTTAGCGCAGACAGCTAACTATGGCTACACCTTC,CASSLAQTANYGYTF
.,TRBV19,TRBJ2-1,17,TRBD2,TGTGCCAGTAGTATATCTCCCGGGACTAGCGGGAAGAGTGAGCAGTTCTTC,CASSISPGTSGKSEQFF
.,TRBV3-1/TRBV3-2,TRBJ1-2,12,.,TGTGCCAGCAGCCAAGCAGGGTACGGCTACACCTTC,CASSQAGYGYTF
.,TRBV5-1,TRBJ1-4,15,.,TGCGCCAGCAGCCTGACCAGGGGAGAACATGAAAAACTGTTTTTT,CASSLTRGEHEKLFF
.,TRBV7-3,TRBJ2-7,15,.,TGTGCCAGCAGCTTACAGACAGGACCCCCATACGAGCAGTACTTC,CASSLQTGPPYEQYF
.,TRBV7-2,TRBJ1-2,13,.,TGTGCCAGCAGCCCAGATACTAGGCGTGGCTACACCTTC,CASSPDTRRGYTF
once,TRBV7-9,TRBJ2-7,14,TRBD1,TGTGCCAGCAGCTTATCGCAGACAGGGTTAGAGCAGTACTTC,CASSLSQTGLEQYF
once,TRBV7-2,TRBJ2-6,17,TRBD1,TGTGCCAGCAGCTTAACGTACGGGACAGGTGGTAAGAACGTCCTGACTTTC,CASSLTYGTGGKNVLTF
.,TRBV4-2,TRBJ1-1,16,TRBD1,TGTGCCAGCAGCCAAGGATTACAGGGGCGATATACTGAAGCTTTCTTT,CASSQGLQGRYTEAFF
once,TRBV14,TRBJ1-2,13,.,TGTGCCAGCAGCCAAGTGGGCAGCTATGGCTACACCTTC,CASSQVGSYGYTF
.,TRBV13,TRBJ1-5,15,.,TGTGCCAGCAGCAAAAGGGGAACTAGCAATCAGCCCCAGCATTTT,CASSKRGTSNQPQHF
.,TRBV12-3/TRBV12-4,TRBJ2-1,13,.,TGTGCCAGCAGTCCTGGCCAGGGAGGTGAGCAGTTCTTC,CASSPGQGGEQFF
.,TRBV12-5,TRBJ2-7,13,TRBD2,TGTGCTAGTGGCCTAGCGGGACGGGGCGAGCAGTACTTC,CASGLAGRGEQYF
.,TRBV14,TRBJ2-2,19,TRBD1,TGTGCCAGCAGCCCAGCCGAAGAGGACAGGGGGTTGGTCACCGGGGAGCTGTTTTTT,CASSPAEEDRGLVTGELFF
.,TRBV9,TRBJ2-7,15,TRBD2,TGTGCCAGCAGCCCAGGGGTAGCGGGGTCCTACGAGCAGTACTTC,CASSPGVAGSYEQYF
.,TRBV27,TRBJ1-1,14,TRBD1,TGTGCCAGCAGTCCATACAGGGGTGGCACTGAAGCTTTCTTT,CASSPYRGGTEAFF
.,TRBV27,TRBJ1-4,13,TRBD1,TGTGCCAGCCAAGACAGGGCTAGGGAAAAACTGTTTTTT,CASQDRAREKLFF
.,TRBV5-5,TRBJ2-1,15,TRBD1,TGTGCCAGCACCACCAACCCGGGACAGGGAAGACGGCAGTTCTTC,CASTTNPGQGRRQFF
.,TRBV4-3,TRBJ1-1,15,TRBD1,TGCGCCAGCAGCCAAGGGACAGGGTTGAACACTGAAGCTTTCTTT,CASSQGTGLNTEAFF
.,TRBV6-2/TRBV6-3,TRBJ2-7,15,TRBD2,TGTGCCAGCAGTTCTGGACTAGCGCAGATCTACGAGCAGTACTTC,CASSSGLAQIYEQYF
once,TRBV6-6,TRBJ2-7,13,.,TGTGCCAGCAGTTACTCACAGGGCCACGAGCAGTACTTC,CASSYSQGHEQYF
.,TRBV27,TRBJ2-1,12,.,TGTGCCAGCGGCATAACCTACAATGAGCAGTTCTTC,CASGITYNEQFF
.,TRBV5-1,TRBJ1-2,14,.,TGCGCCAGCAGCTTGGAAGAGGGTCTCTATGGCTACACCTTC,CASSLEEGLYGYTF
.,TRBV29-1,TRBJ1-2,12,.,TGCAGCGCAGAAACAGGGAACTATGGCTACACCTTC,CSAETGNYGYTF
.,TRBV27,TRBJ1-2,14,TRBD1,TGTGCCAGCAGGAGGACAGGGGGCGACTATGGCTACACCTTC,CASRRTGGDYGYTF
.,TRBV5-4,TRBJ2-1,16,TRBD2,TGTGCCAGCAGCATGCCAGTCGGGGGGGCCTGGAATGAGCAGTTCTTC,CASSMPVGGAWNEQFF
.,TRBV5-1,TRBJ2-2,13,.,TGCGCCAGCAGCGCAGGGGTGACCGGGGAGCTGTTTTTT,CASSAGVTGELFF
.,TRBV7-3,TRBJ2-3,16,TRBD2,TGTGCCAGCAGCTTCCGGACTAGCGGGGCCACAGATACGCAGTATTTT,CASSFRTSGATDTQYF
.,TRBV5-4,TRBJ2-1,15,.,TGTGCCAGCAGGCGAGCGGGTGGGTCCTACAATGAGCAGTTCTTC,CASRRAGGSYNEQFF
once,TRBV6-5,TRBJ2-7,13,.,TGTGCCAGCAGTCGAGAGCGGACCTACGAGCAGTACTTC,CASSRERTYEQYF